What follows describes a single T cell receptor beta chain. From germline, CDR1 is MNHEY and CDR2 SVGEGT. Trimming removed 5 bases at V and 2 bases at J, with 13 bases between. This CDR3 has 14 amino acids. RNA was extracted with the RNeasy kit, and a quantity of about 0.45 to 1 ug was reverse transcribed using random hexamers. TCRdb re-analysed the immunoSEQ multiplex PCR reads in MiXCR, keeping a single row per CDR3 protein. Of some 150,000 distinct CDR3 sequences listed, about 95% are singletons. Both CD4+ and CD8+ T cells were negatively isolated, and TEMRA cells underwent FACS enrichment. The data were taken from a study of CD8 T cells in Susac syndrome. Study summary: Sequenced Susac syndrome patients included about 6 with active disease and under ten who were in remission. Patients with Susac syndrome were therapy-naive, treated with corticosteroids, or treated with intravenous immunoglobulin alone when blood was collected.

What was sequenced was CD4+ T cells from PBMCs. This sequence originates from a human donor with Susac syndrome. The chain couples TRBV6-2 or TRBV6-3 to TRBJ2-7; possibly TRBD1 for D (5 bases). The CDR3 here is CASSRTQGTYEQYF. The CDR3 DNA follows: TGTGCCAGCAGTCGGACACAAGGGACCTACGAGCAGTACTTC.